These 20 T cell receptor beta chains share one sample of origin, sequenced in a study of cytomegalovirus exposure and HLA in healthy donors. The PCR used 60 Vbeta and 13 Jbeta primers. Clones were read by immunoSEQ multiplex PCR, and TCRdb kept only the in-frame ones, dropping some. Among about 160,000 clones listed, more than 65% were seen once. Sequenced input: PBMCs. These receptors came from a man aged 45 to 65 in good health and CMV-seropositive.

The chain is built from TRBV19 and TRBJ1-2; D is undetermined. CDR3 length: 15 amino acids. In germline, CDR1 is LNHDA, CDR2 SQIVND (reference sequence). V dropped 1 base and J dropped 6 bases, with 15 bases sitting between them. The CDR3 DNA follows: TGTGCCAGTAGTATAGGCCCACGGCGGGTTGATGGCTACACCTTC. Amino acids: CASSIGPRRVDGYTF.

With regard to this clone: The CDR3 carries no conserved terminal phenylalanine or tryptophan, so it likely arises from a read error. Here the CDR3 reads CASNEETSSTDTQYL. CDR3 bases: TGTGCCAGCAACGAGGAGACCTCTAGCACAGATACGCAGTATCTT. The rearrangement uses TRBV6-1 and TRBJ2-3; D remains unclear. The CDR3 is 15 residues long. From germline, CDR1 is MNHNS and CDR2 SASEGT. V was clipped by 7 bases and J by 0 bases, with 14 bases between them.

V gene TRBV14 combines with J gene TRBJ1-3; D is ambiguous. Germline V lookup: CDR1 SGHDN, CDR2 FVKESK. V was cut by 1 base and J by 0 bases, with 10 bases left in between. The CDR3 has 16 amino acids. This CDR3 is CASSQVRALSGNTIYF. The CDR3 region has the DNA TGTGCCAGCAGCCAAGTTCGAGCGCTCTCTGGAAACACCATATATTTT.

CDR3 DNA: TGTGCCAGCACTCGACAGAACACTGAAGCTTTCTTT. As protein: CASTRQNTEAFF. The chain is built from TRBV25-1 and TRBJ1-1, with D hard to call. Trimming left V 7 bases short and J 1 base short, with 7 bases between. CDR1 is MGHDK and CDR2 is SYGVNS in the germline V gene. The CDR3 totals 12 residues.

J is TRBJ1-5 and V is TRBV10-2; TRBD1 might be the D (5 bases). Germline CDR1 is WSHSY and CDR2 is SAAADI. The CDR3 runs 15 residues. The germline V and J ends were trimmed by 3 bases and 3 bases, with 12 bases remaining between them. Here the CDR3 reads CASSDTGRANQPQHF. The CDR3 DNA reads TGCGCCAGCAGTGATACAGGCCGGGCCAATCAGCCCCAGCATTTT.

The rearrangement links TRBV11-2 to TRBJ2-5, with 9 bases that match TRBD2. Per germline, CDR1 SGHAT and CDR2 FQNNGV. The CDR3 loop spans 16 amino acids. V trimming: 5 bases; J trimming: 5 bases; junction bases outside the gene matches: 12. CDR3 DNA sequence: TGTGCCAGCAGCCTAAGCCCGGGACTAGCCTCGGAGACCCAGTACTTC. Protein sequence: CASSLSPGLASETQYF.

The chain combines TRBV6-1 with TRBJ2-1, with 7 bases identical to TRBD1. Germline V lookup: CDR1 MNHNS, CDR2 SASEGT. The CDR3 runs to 14 residues. V gave up 5 bases and J gave up 3 bases; unmatched junction bases: 4. The CDR3 DNA reads as TGTGCCAGCAGTCTGCGGACAGGCTACAATGAGCAGTTCTTC. As protein: CASSLRTGYNEQFF.

The V and J genes are TRBV5-1 and TRBJ2-3; D is perhaps TRBD2 (6 bases). Germline CDR1 reads SGHRS; CDR2 reads YFSETQ. V lost 0 bases, J lost 1 base, and 9 bases lay in between. The CDR3 is 15 amino acids. In DNA form, the CDR3 reads TGCGCCAGCAGCTTGGGACTAGGGGGCACAGATACGCAGTATTTT. It yields the protein CASSLGLGGTDTQYF.

This clone has a single count. One end of the junction fails to match germline, which may point to a read error. The chain is built from TRBV5-6 and TRBJ1-5; maybe TRBD1 (5 bases). CDR1 is SGHDT and CDR2 is YYEEEE in the germline V gene. CDR3 length: 13 amino acids. The chain's CDR3 is CASSLGGLQSQHF. Written as DNA, the CDR3 is TGTGCCAGCAGCTTGGGGGGACTTCAGTCCCAGCATTTT.

J is TRBJ2-1 and V is TRBV5-1; TRBD2 is a possible D gene (5 bases). The V gene's germline CDR1 is SGHRS and CDR2 YFSETQ. This CDR3 has 14 amino acids. V lost 0 bases to trimming and J lost 5 bases, with 9 bases between them. The CDR3 DNA reads as TGCGCCAGCAGCTTGGTTGGGAGTGACAATGAGCAGTTCTTC. It specifies CASSLVGSDNEQFF.

This clone was seen just once. CDR3 in DNA: TGCGCCAGCAGCTCATGGGGAGCGGGAGCTCAAGAGACCCAGTACTTC. Translating gives CASSSWGAGAQETQYF. The chain carries TRBV5-1 and TRBJ2-5; 8 nucleotides align to TRBD2. CDR1 is SGHRS, CDR2 YFSETQ, per germline. With V trimmed by 3 bases and J by 2 bases, 9 bases remained unmatched. The CDR3 consists of 16 residues.

This clone was counted between two and nine times. The chain is built from TRBV7-8 and TRBJ2-5, with 11 bases matching TRBD1. Germline loops: CDR1 SGHVS, CDR2 FQNEAQ. CDR3 length: 15 amino acids. Trimming at V came to 4 bases and at J to 5 bases, leaving 6 bases not matched to a gene. The CDR3 DNA reads TGTGCCAGCAGCTGGAGGACAGGGGGCGACGAGACCCAGTACTTC. Translated: CASSWRTGGDETQYF.

The V call is TRBV2, the J call TRBJ2-5, with no clear D. From germline, CDR1 is SNHLY and CDR2 FYNNEI. The V end lost 6 bases, the J end lost 5 bases, and 7 bases lay between the germline ends. CDR3 length: 11 residues. The CDR3 here is CASSAWETQYF. CDR3 nucleotides: TGTGCCAGCAGCGCGTGGGAGACCCAGTACTTC.

V gene TRBV5-1 combines with J gene TRBJ2-3, with TRBD2 matching 13 bases. V shed 4 bases, J shed 5 bases, and the junction held 1 base outside the gene matches. The CDR3 runs to 14 residues. Looked up from germline, CDR1 is SGHRS and CDR2 is YFSETQ. CDR3 coding DNA: TGCGCCAGCAGCCGGACTAGCGGGAGAGATACGCAGTATTTT. Its translation is CASSRTSGRDTQYF.

The chain combines TRBV19 with TRBJ1-5; no reliable D call. V lost 5 bases, J lost 8 bases, and 16 bases lay in between. CDR1 is LNHDA, CDR2 SQIVND, per germline (reference sequence). CDR3 size: 14 residues. CDR3 region: CASSGQAGRKPQHF. The CDR3 nucleotides read TGTGCCAGTAGTGGGCAGGCGGGAAGGAAGCCCCAGCATTTT.

This clone was detected only a few times. This chain uses TRBV15 with TRBJ1-1; TRBD1 is a possible D gene (6 bases). V was pared by 5 bases and J by 0 bases, with 7 bases between. The germline V gene has CDR1 LNHNV and CDR2 YYDKDF (reference sequence). The CDR3 spans 13 residues. DNA for the CDR3: TGTGCCACCAGCGGGACATTGAACACTGAAGCTTTCTTT. Translating it yields CATSGTLNTEAFF. The variable domain in full, with the rest retrieved from reference TRBV15 and TRBJ1-1, is DAMVIQNPRYQVTQFGKPVTLSCSQTLNHNVMYWYQQKSSQAPKLLFHYYDKDFNNEADTPDNFQSRRPNTSFCFLDIRSPGLGDTAMYLCATSGTLNTEAFFGQGTRLTVV.

V is TRBV7-9 and J is TRBJ2-1, with TRBD1 matching over 7 bases. This CDR3 is 17 amino acids long. The germline gives CDR1 SEHNR, CDR2 FQNEAQ (reference sequence). After removal of 1 base from V and 2 bases from J, the junction contained 8 bases not matched to a gene. For the CDR3, the DNA is TGTGCCAGCAGCTTAGAATTCGGACAGGAGACCTACAATGAGCAGTTCTTC. Its translation: CASSLEFGQETYNEQFF.

The V call is TRBV5-1, the J call TRBJ2-1; 8 bases match TRBD1. V shed 4 bases and J 8 bases; nucleotides not matched to a gene: 8. Germline V gene sequence: CDR1 SGHRS, CDR2 YFSETQ. The CDR3 covers 14 residues. The CDR3 spells CASSLTGEADEQFF. The DNA for the CDR3 is TGCGCCAGCAGCCTGACAGGGGAAGCCGATGAGCAGTTCTTC.

This chain uses TRBV2 with TRBJ2-1; 8 nucleotides agree with TRBD2. CDR1 and CDR2 (germline): SNHLY, FYNNEI. Losses at the gene ends were 8 bases for V and 7 bases for J; bases not matched to a gene: 13. This CDR3 has 15 residues. CDR3 in amino acids: CASSNRAGETNEQFF. In DNA form, the CDR3 reads TGTGCCAGCTCTAACCGAGCGGGAGAGACTAATGAGCAGTTCTTC. The variable domain in full, with the rest retrieved from reference TRBV2 and TRBJ2-1, is EPEVTQTPSHQVTQMGQEVILRCVPISNHLYFYWYRQILGQKVEFLVSFYNNEISEKSEIFDDQFSVERPDGSNFTLKIRSTKLEDSAMYFCASSNRAGETNEQFFGPGTRLTVL.

The chain joins TRBV7-3 to TRBJ2-2; D gene ambiguous. The ends were cut back, 4 bases at V and 4 bases at J, with 10 bases in the middle. Looked up from germline, CDR1 is SGHTA and CDR2 is FQGTGA. The CDR3 is 14 residues long. The CDR3 nucleotides read TGTGCCAGCAGCTCTCGACTTTTCACCGGGGAGCTGTTTTTT. This gives the protein CASSSRLFTGELFF. The entire variable domain, with the rest obtained from reference TRBV7-3 and TRBJ2-2, is as follows: GAGVSQTPSNKVTEKGKYVELRCDPISGHTALYWYRQSLGQGPEFLIYFQGTGAADDSGLPNDRFFAVRPEGSVSTLKIQRTERGDSAVYLCASSSRLFTGELFFGEGSRLTVL.